This T cell receptor (beta chain) was sequenced for a study of low-dose radiotherapy and immunotherapy resistance in tumors. The overall study: Given every two weeks, intravenous cyclophosphamide 200 mg/m2 preceded radiation and immunotherapy by one day.

With TRAV- and TRBV-specific primers, first-strand cDNA was made, covering the alpha and beta chains. PCR amplification of the TCRs was performed with Phusion for 20 to 25 PCR cycles, and it relied on a constant-region primer together with a V-primer adapter. Each CDR3 protein gets one entry after TCRdb re-called the reads with MiXCR. The table lists 9,700 or so distinct CDR3 sequences, approximately 77% of them singletons. V shed 2 bases, J shed 3 bases, and the junction held 15 bases outside the gene matches. CDR3 length equals 20 residues. V usage is TRBV12-3 or TRBV12-4 and J usage is TRBJ1-4; 10 bases match TRBD1. This receptor was taken from a human donor with advanced metastatic prostate, ovarian, gallbladder or colorectal cancer (not recorded which). This table probably holds off-target reads from a library built for another chain. The chain's CDR3 is CASSLFPSRTGGEANEKLFF. CDR3 in DNA: TGTGCCAGCAGTTTATTTCCCTCGAGGACAGGGGGAGAAGCTAATGAAAAACTGTTTTTT.